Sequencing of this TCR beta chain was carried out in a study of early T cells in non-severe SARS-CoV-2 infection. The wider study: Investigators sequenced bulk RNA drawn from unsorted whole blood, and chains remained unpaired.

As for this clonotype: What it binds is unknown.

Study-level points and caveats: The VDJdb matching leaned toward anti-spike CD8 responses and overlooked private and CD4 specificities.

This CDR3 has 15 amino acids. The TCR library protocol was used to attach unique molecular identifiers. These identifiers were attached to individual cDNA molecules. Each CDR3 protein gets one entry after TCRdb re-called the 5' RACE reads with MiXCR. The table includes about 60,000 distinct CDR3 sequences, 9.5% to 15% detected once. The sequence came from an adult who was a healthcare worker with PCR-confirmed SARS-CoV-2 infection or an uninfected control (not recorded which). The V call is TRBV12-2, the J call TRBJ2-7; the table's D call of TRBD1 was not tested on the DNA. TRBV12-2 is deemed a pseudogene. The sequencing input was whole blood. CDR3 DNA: TGTGCAAGTCGCTCCCGGGGCCAGGGTGCCTACGAGCAGTACTTC. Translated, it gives CASRSRGQGAYEQYF.